This TCR beta chain was obtained from a study of blood T cells in healthy people across ages. Study-wide findings and caveats: Getting older went along with TCR beta diversity per million T cells dropping roughly linearly.

This CDR3 is 13 amino acids long. The germline CDR1 and CDR2 sequences are MGHDK and SYGVNS. V was pared by 7 bases and J by 4 bases, with 13 bases between. Together with a sample-barcoded 5' primer, a J-beta primer mix was included in a second PCR lasting roughly 6 to 12 cycles. TCRdb re-called the 5' RACE reads through MiXCR, storing one row per CDR3 protein. The data contain 800,000 to 1,300,000 distinct CDR3 sequences, approximately 25% of them singletons. Points on this clonotype: The antigen remains unidentified.

Separately, the same data were catalogued under a study of T cells of mothers and their children. From that report: Using the M1S primer, the second PCR added sample barcodes along with 2-4 random nucleotides.

The chain links TRBV25-1 to TRBJ1-1, with D possibly matching TRBD1 (5 bases). The sequencing input was blood. The receptor was derived from a girl aged 2 to 9 in good health. For the CDR3, the DNA is TGTGCCAGCACCTTAGGGGCGGGCACTGAAGCTTTCTTT. This sequence encodes CASTLGAGTEAFF. Full variable domain (remainder filled in from reference TRBV25-1 and TRBJ1-1): EADIYQTPRYLVIGTGKKITLECSQTMGHDKMYWYQQDPGMELHLIHYSYGVNSTEKGDLSSESTVSRIRTEHFPLTLESARPSHTSQYLCASTLGAGTEAFFGQGTRLTVV.